This T cell receptor beta chain was retrieved from a study of T cell repertoires in urothelial bladder cancer (dated by TCRdb to about 2019). Context from the whole study: Of the roughly twelve resected lesions, three were clinical stage cT0, three were cTa, three were cT1, and three were cT2 or greater. A total of fewer than 15 resected bladder lesions, made up of urothelial carcinoma (UC+) and benign (UC-) specimens, were studied. A total of approximately 12 patients who had bladder lesions and were undergoing transurethral resection were prospectively identified. The study compared clonality of the TCR repertoire in bladder tumors against clonality in benign bladder inflammation. What the study reported, not specific to this receptor: A median tumor infiltrating lymphocyte percentage of approximately 2% was observed in carcinoma specimens, compared with 9.5% to 15% in benign specimens. In carcinoma specimens, one T-cell clone made up as much as 17% of infiltrating lymphocytes, versus more than 1.5% in benign specimens. Fewer T cells were found in urothelial carcinoma specimens than in benign specimens, with medians of approximately 5,500 and 24,000, respectively.

The germline V gene encodes CDR1 GTSNPN and CDR2 SVGIG (reference sequence). The CDR3 runs 15 residues from the cysteine to the phenylalanine. Kept here is only the CDR3 DNA, which spans 45 bases and is read in frame from base 1. The germline V end is reduced by 2 bases and the J end by 5 bases; junction bases left unmatched: 6. The TCR beta chain CDR3 region was sequenced with the immunoSEQ assay. The source study handled its data this way. T-cell fraction, clonal dominance and maximum TCR clone frequency were calculated for each specimen. TCRdb limited this immuneACCESS table to in-frame rearrangements with V and J called. A share of clones is missing; checked studies link under half to unresolved V genes, and the rest is unexplained. V and J calls and clone size are copied from that table; D and trimming were computed from the DNA. The sample table contains several thousand clones; only one count was recorded for 50% to 75% of them. In total, the top ten clones hold less than 35% of the sample.

This clone appeared a few times. Its specific antigen is unknown. No quality values exist for individual bases; no much larger clone is one base distant. Bladder lesion specimens were obtained at transurethral resection and were stored at -80C. DNA was isolated from the bladder specimens obtained at transurethral resection. The chain uses TRBV30 and TRBJ1-5; TRBD1 agrees with 10 junctional bases. This TCR derives from a human donor with urothelial carcinoma. The sequencing input was tumor-infiltrating cells from bladder cancer. Here is the DNA: TGTGCCTGGAGTACCGGGACAGGGGAACATCAGCCCCAGCATTTT. Its protein product is CAWSTGTGEHQPQHF.